The clone carrying this TCR beta chain has only one observation. With random hexamers, reverse transcription was performed on roughly 0.45 to 1 ug of RNA. A single record per CDR3 protein comes from TCRdb applying MiXCR to the immunoSEQ multiplex PCR reads. The table shows around 190,000 distinct CDR3 sequences, with 94% occurring only once. The CDR3 consists of 15 residues. The ends were cut back, 4 bases at V and 0 bases at J, with 9 bases in the middle. The germline V gene encodes CDR1 SGHDN and CDR2 FVKESK. The data were taken from a study of CD8 T cells in Susac syndrome. As for the study in general: Sequenced Susac syndrome patients included over five with active disease and eight who were in remission.

CD8+ and CD4+ T cells taken from blood had their TCR beta sequenced. V gene TRBV14 combines with J gene TRBJ2-2; D gene ambiguous. This TCR came from a human donor with Susac syndrome. The source material was CD4+ T cells from PBMCs. The CDR3 sequence: CASSPLSPNTGELFF. DNA of the CDR3: TGTGCCAGCAGCCCCCTAAGCCCGAACACCGGGGAGCTGTTTTTT.